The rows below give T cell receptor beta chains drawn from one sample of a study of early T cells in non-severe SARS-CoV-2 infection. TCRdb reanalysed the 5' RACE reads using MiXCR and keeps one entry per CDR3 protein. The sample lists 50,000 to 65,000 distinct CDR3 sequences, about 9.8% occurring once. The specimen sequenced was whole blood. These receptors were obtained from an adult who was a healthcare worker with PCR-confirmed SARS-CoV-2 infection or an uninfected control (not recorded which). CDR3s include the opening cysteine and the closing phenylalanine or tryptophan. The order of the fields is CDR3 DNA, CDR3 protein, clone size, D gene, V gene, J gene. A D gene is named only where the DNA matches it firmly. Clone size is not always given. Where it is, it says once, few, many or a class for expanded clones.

CDR3 DNA: TGTGCCAGCAGCTTAGGTGTCGGACAGATGAACACTGAAGCTTTCTTT
CDR3 protein: CASSLGVGQMNTEAFF
clone size: many
D gene: NA
V gene: TRBV7-2
J gene: TRBJ1-1

CDR3 DNA: TGCGCCAGCAGAAACACTGAAGCTTTCTTT
CDR3 protein: CASRNTEAFF
clone size: NA
D gene: NA
V gene: TRBV10-2
J gene: TRBJ1-1

CDR3 DNA: TGTGCCAGCAGCCCCAGGGGGGGGTATGAAAAACTGTTTTTT
CDR3 protein: CASSPRGGYEKLFF
clone size: few
D gene: TRBD1
V gene: TRBV3-1
J gene: TRBJ1-4

CDR3 DNA: TGTGCCAGCAGCCCGACCTCTCTACGTACTGAAGCTTTCTTT
CDR3 protein: CASSPTSLRTEAFF
clone size: few
D gene: NA
V gene: TRBV7-2
J gene: TRBJ1-1

CDR3 DNA: TGTGCCAGCAGCTTAACCGGGAGGGCCTGGGATACGCAGTATTTT
CDR3 protein: CASSLTGRAWDTQYF
clone size: few
D gene: TRBD2
V gene: TRBV7-3
J gene: TRBJ2-3

CDR3 DNA: TGTGCCAGCAGTTCAACTGTACCTACTAGTAAAGAGACCCAGTACTTC
CDR3 protein: CASSSTVPTSKETQYF
clone size: few
D gene: NA
V gene: TRBV27
J gene: TRBJ2-5

CDR3 DNA: TGCAGTGCTGATTTGGGACTAGCCGACAATGAGCAGTTCTTC
CDR3 protein: CSADLGLADNEQFF
clone size: many
D gene: TRBD2
V gene: TRBV20-1
J gene: TRBJ2-1

CDR3 DNA: TGTGCCAGCAGCTTAGAGGTAGCGCTAGGGAGAGATACGCAGTATTTT
CDR3 protein: CASSLEVALGRDTQYF
clone size: NA
D gene: NA
V gene: TRBV7-2
J gene: TRBJ2-3

CDR3 DNA: TGTGCCAGCAGCGAGGGACAGGGGTTATACGAGCAGTACTTC
CDR3 protein: CASSEGQGLYEQYF
clone size: many
D gene: TRBD1
V gene: TRBV5-5
J gene: TRBJ2-7

CDR3 DNA: TGTGCCAGCAGTTTACAGGAGTCTCTTTCCTACGAGCAGTACTTC
CDR3 protein: CASSLQESLSYEQYF
clone size: few
D gene: NA
V gene: TRBV12-3/TRBV12-4
J gene: TRBJ2-7

CDR3 DNA: TGTGCCAGCAGTGCCCGACAGGGTCCCTACAATGAGCAGTTCTTC
CDR3 protein: CASSARQGPYNEQFF
clone size: many
D gene: TRBD1
V gene: TRBV6-1
J gene: TRBJ2-1

CDR3 DNA: TGCAGCGTTGCCGTGGGGGCGGGAGTCTCCTACGAGCAGTACTTC
CDR3 protein: CSVAVGAGVSYEQYF
clone size: many
D gene: NA
V gene: TRBV29-1
J gene: TRBJ2-7

CDR3 DNA: TGTGCCACCCAATTAGCGGAATCCTACGAGCAGTACTTC
CDR3 protein: CATQLAESYEQYF
clone size: many
D gene: NA
V gene: TRBV28
J gene: TRBJ2-7

CDR3 DNA: TGCGCCAGCAGCCGAGGTGAAAAACTGTTTTTT
CDR3 protein: CASSRGEKLFF
clone size: few
D gene: NA
V gene: TRBV4-1
J gene: TRBJ1-4

CDR3 DNA: TGTGCCAGCTCCCGGGGAGGGGCCACGGGGGGGCCCCAGCATTTT
CDR3 protein: CASSRGGATGGPQHF
clone size: many
D gene: NA
V gene: TRBV6-1
J gene: TRBJ1-5

CDR3 DNA: TGTGCCAGCAGCCAACGGGACTACAATGAGCAGTTCTTC
CDR3 protein: CASSQRDYNEQFF
clone size: many
D gene: NA
V gene: TRBV11-1
J gene: TRBJ2-1

CDR3 DNA: TGTGCCAGCAGCTTAGGGACAGGGTTTCTAGGGCCGAACACCGGGGAGCTGTTTTTT
CDR3 protein: CASSLGTGFLGPNTGELFF
clone size: many
D gene: TRBD1
V gene: TRBV7-9
J gene: TRBJ2-2

CDR3 DNA: TGTGCCAGCAGTTTAATACAGGGGTCCCTCTCTGGAAACACCATATATTTT
CDR3 protein: CASSLIQGSLSGNTIYF
clone size: many
D gene: TRBD1
V gene: TRBV28
J gene: TRBJ1-3

CDR3 DNA: TGTGCCAGCAGCTTAACGTCCCTTTCCCCAACCGTCAACGTCCTGACTTTC
CDR3 protein: CASSLTSLSPTVNVLTF
clone size: NA
D gene: NA
V gene: TRBV7-3
J gene: TRBJ2-6

CDR3 DNA: TGTGCCAGCAGCCAGGGGACGATGAGCGGGAGAGTCCGCGAGCAGTTCTTC
CDR3 protein: CASSQGTMSGRVREQFF
clone size: NA
D gene: TRBD2
V gene: TRBV4-2
J gene: TRBJ2-1

CDR3 DNA: TGTGCCAGCAGCACCTCACCGAGGCCCGACGAGCAGTACTTC
CDR3 protein: CASSTSPRPDEQYF
clone size: many
D gene: NA
V gene: TRBV7-9
J gene: TRBJ2-7

CDR3 DNA: TGTGCCACCAGTGATCCCCGGCCAAGGGCGGGCAATGAGCAGTTCTTC
CDR3 protein: CATSDPRPRAGNEQFF
clone size: many
D gene: NA
V gene: TRBV24-1
J gene: TRBJ2-1

CDR3 DNA: TGCAGCGTATCCCCGGGTACCTACGAGCAGTACTTC
CDR3 protein: CSVSPGTYEQYF
clone size: NA
D gene: NA
V gene: TRBV29-1
J gene: TRBJ2-7

CDR3 DNA: TGTGCCAGCAGTGATCCTTTGACTGAAGCTTTCTTT
CDR3 protein: CASSDPLTEAFF
clone size: many
D gene: NA
V gene: TRBV3-1
J gene: TRBJ1-1

CDR3 DNA: TGCAGCGTTGACGTGGACTCCGGCAAGGGGCAGTTCTTC
CDR3 protein: CSVDVDSGKGQFF
clone size: many
D gene: NA
V gene: TRBV29-1
J gene: TRBJ2-1

CDR3 DNA: TGCAGCGCAATTACTGGATGGAGCTCTGGAAACACCATATATTTT
CDR3 protein: CSAITGWSSGNTIYF
clone size: NA
D gene: NA
V gene: TRBV29-1
J gene: TRBJ1-3

CDR3 DNA: TGTGCCAGCACCCAGGGGGCGAGGTCAGATACGCAGTATTTT
CDR3 protein: CASTQGARSDTQYF
clone size: NA
D gene: TRBD1
V gene: TRBV28
J gene: TRBJ2-3

CDR3 DNA: TGCAGCGTTCATGACGGGAACTCTGAAAACACCATATATTTT
CDR3 protein: CSVHDGNSENTIYF
clone size: many
D gene: NA
V gene: TRBV29-1
J gene: TRBJ1-3

CDR3 DNA: TGTGCCACCAGCAGAGAACTCCCCGGGACAGGGGGTTCTCTCTATGGCTACACCTTC
CDR3 protein: CATSRELPGTGGSLYGYTF
clone size: NA
D gene: TRBD1
V gene: TRBV15
J gene: TRBJ1-2

CDR3 DNA: TGTGCCAGCAGTTCCAGCTCGGGCCTATTGAACACTGAAGCTTTCTTT
CDR3 protein: CASSSSSGLLNTEAFF
clone size: many
D gene: NA
V gene: TRBV12-3/TRBV12-4
J gene: TRBJ1-1

CDR3 DNA: TGTGCCAGCAGTTGGACAGGGGTGCGCAATCAGCCCCAGCATTTT
CDR3 protein: CASSWTGVRNQPQHF
clone size: many
D gene: TRBD1
V gene: TRBV27
J gene: TRBJ1-5

CDR3 DNA: TGTGCCAGCAGCGGACCGACAGGGAGTGAGCAGTTCTTC
CDR3 protein: CASSGPTGSEQFF
clone size: NA
D gene: TRBD1
V gene: TRBV9
J gene: TRBJ2-1

CDR3 DNA: TGTGCCAGCAGTTCATCTAGCGCCGACTCCTACGAGCAGTACTTC
CDR3 protein: CASSSSSADSYEQYF
clone size: few
D gene: NA
V gene: TRBV27
J gene: TRBJ2-7

CDR3 DNA: TGTGCCACCAGGCCCACGGCAACCTACGAGCAGTACTTC
CDR3 protein: CATRPTATYEQYF
clone size: NA
D gene: NA
V gene: TRBV28
J gene: TRBJ2-7

CDR3 DNA: TGTGCCAGCAGCTTAGTGGGACAGGGGGCGTACGAGCAGTACTTC
CDR3 protein: CASSLVGQGAYEQYF
clone size: many
D gene: TRBD1
V gene: TRBV7-2
J gene: TRBJ2-7

CDR3 DNA: TGCAGCGTTGAGCCCCCTAGCGGTTACAATGAGCAGTTCTTC
CDR3 protein: CSVEPPSGYNEQFF
clone size: many
D gene: TRBD2
V gene: TRBV29-1
J gene: TRBJ2-1

CDR3 DNA: TGCGCCAGCAGCCAAGCCAGGACAGGGGGGATCTACGAGCAGTACTTC
CDR3 protein: CASSQARTGGIYEQYF
clone size: few
D gene: TRBD1
V gene: TRBV4-1
J gene: TRBJ2-7

CDR3 DNA: TGTGCCAGCAGCCCCCATATCTCCTATAATTCACCCCTCCACTTT
CDR3 protein: CASSPHISYNSPLHF
clone size: many
D gene: NA
V gene: TRBV9
J gene: TRBJ1-6

CDR3 DNA: TGCAGCGTTGAGAGCGGTACCTACGAGCAGTACTTC
CDR3 protein: CSVESGTYEQYF
clone size: once
D gene: NA
V gene: TRBV29-1
J gene: TRBJ2-7

CDR3 DNA: TGTGCCAGCAGTTCCCGCAATGAGCAGTTCTTC
CDR3 protein: CASSSRNEQFF
clone size: medium-sized
D gene: NA
V gene: TRBV28
J gene: TRBJ2-1

CDR3 DNA: TGTGCCAGCAGCTTATCAGGATTCAATGAGCAGTTCTTC
CDR3 protein: CASSLSGFNEQFF
clone size: few
D gene: NA
V gene: TRBV5-6
J gene: TRBJ2-1

CDR3 DNA: TGCAGCGTACACAGCGGGAGGGCCGTCGACGAGCAGTACTTC
CDR3 protein: CSVHSGRAVDEQYF
clone size: few
D gene: TRBD2
V gene: TRBV29-1
J gene: TRBJ2-7

CDR3 DNA: TGTGCCAGCAGCTTGCGCGACAGGGCACAGGACGAGCAGTACTTC
CDR3 protein: CASSLRDRAQDEQYF
clone size: many
D gene: TRBD1
V gene: TRBV7-8
J gene: TRBJ2-7

CDR3 DNA: TGCAGCGTTGCAGGGCAGGAAGAGACCCAGTACTTC
CDR3 protein: CSVAGQEETQYF
clone size: few
D gene: NA
V gene: TRBV29-1
J gene: TRBJ2-5

CDR3 DNA: TGTGCCAGCAGCCCTGGGGACTGGTACAATGAGCAGTTCTTC
CDR3 protein: CASSPGDWYNEQFF
clone size: many
D gene: NA
V gene: TRBV11-1
J gene: TRBJ2-1

CDR3 DNA: TGTGCCAGCATTAACAGGGTGGGACAGGGGGTTACTGAAGCTTTCTTT
CDR3 protein: CASINRVGQGVTEAFF
clone size: NA
D gene: TRBD1
V gene: TRBV28
J gene: TRBJ1-1

CDR3 DNA: TGTGCCACCTCAGGGTATCCGGTCACCGGGGAGCTGTTTTTT
CDR3 protein: CATSGYPVTGELFF
clone size: NA
D gene: NA
V gene: TRBV24-1
J gene: TRBJ2-2

CDR3 DNA: TGTGCCACCAGTGATTTGAGCGGGAGCGGTTATACGCAGTATTTT
CDR3 protein: CATSDLSGSGYTQYF
clone size: few
D gene: TRBD2
V gene: TRBV24-1
J gene: TRBJ2-3

CDR3 DNA: TGTGCCAGCAGCTTGCTACAGGGAAATTCACCCCTCCACTTT
CDR3 protein: CASSLLQGNSPLHF
clone size: few
D gene: NA
V gene: TRBV5-4
J gene: TRBJ1-6

CDR3 DNA: TGTGCCATCAGTACAGGGAATGAGCAGTTCTTC
CDR3 protein: CAISTGNEQFF
clone size: many
D gene: NA
V gene: TRBV10-3
J gene: TRBJ2-1

CDR3 DNA: TGTGCCAGCAGTGAAGGGCGGACAGTTAGTCGTCAAGAAGAGACCCAGTACTTC
CDR3 protein: CASSEGRTVSRQEETQYF
clone size: many
D gene: NA
V gene: TRBV2
J gene: TRBJ2-5

CDR3 DNA: TGTGCCTGGAGTGTCGAGGTATACAACACTGAAGCTTTCTTT
CDR3 protein: CAWSVEVYNTEAFF
clone size: many
D gene: NA
V gene: TRBV30
J gene: TRBJ1-1

CDR3 DNA: TGCGCCAGCAGCTTTCGCCCGCAGGGGAAGGAAGAGCAGTACTTC
CDR3 protein: CASSFRPQGKEEQYF
clone size: many
D gene: NA
V gene: TRBV5-1
J gene: TRBJ2-7

CDR3 DNA: TGTGCCAGCAGCTTATTTAGCGGGAGGCCACAGGAGCAGTTCTTC
CDR3 protein: CASSLFSGRPQEQFF
clone size: few
D gene: TRBD2
V gene: TRBV7-7
J gene: TRBJ2-1

CDR3 DNA: TGTGCCAGCAGCCAAGATCCTAGTGACACCGGGGAGCTGTTTTTT
CDR3 protein: CASSQDPSDTGELFF
clone size: many
D gene: NA
V gene: TRBV14
J gene: TRBJ2-2

CDR3 DNA: TGCAGCGCTGAGGACAGGGGCAACACCGGGGAGCTGTTTTTT
CDR3 protein: CSAEDRGNTGELFF
clone size: few
D gene: TRBD1
V gene: TRBV29-1
J gene: TRBJ2-2

CDR3 DNA: TGTGCCAGCAGTCTCTCAGGATGGGGGGCGCGACAGCCCCAGCATTTT
CDR3 protein: CASSLSGWGARQPQHF
clone size: few
D gene: NA
V gene: TRBV27
J gene: TRBJ1-5

CDR3 DNA: TGTGCCAGCAGCTTAAGGTCTACTACCAATGAGCAGTTCTTC
CDR3 protein: CASSLRSTTNEQFF
clone size: many
D gene: NA
V gene: TRBV7-2
J gene: TRBJ2-1